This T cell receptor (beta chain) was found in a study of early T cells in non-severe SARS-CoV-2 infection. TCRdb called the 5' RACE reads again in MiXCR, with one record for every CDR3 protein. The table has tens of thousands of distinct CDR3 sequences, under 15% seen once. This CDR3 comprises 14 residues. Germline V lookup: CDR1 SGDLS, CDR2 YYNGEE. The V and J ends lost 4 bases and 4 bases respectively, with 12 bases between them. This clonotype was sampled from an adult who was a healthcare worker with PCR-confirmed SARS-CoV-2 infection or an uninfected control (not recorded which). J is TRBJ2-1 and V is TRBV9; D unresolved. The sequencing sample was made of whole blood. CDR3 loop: CASSSTLGYNEQFF. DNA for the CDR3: TGTGCCAGCAGCTCAACCCTTGGGTACAATGAGCAGTTCTTC.